The next 20 T cell receptor beta chains were all read from a single sample in a study of cytomegalovirus exposure and HLA in healthy donors. 13 Jbeta primers and 60 Vbeta primers were used for the PCR. The protocol was immunoSEQ multiplex PCR, while the TCRdb copy is restricted to in-frame clones and leaves out a portion. The sample holds about 100,000 clones; around 80% are singletons and the top ten take 4.1%. The material sequenced was PBMCs. These receptors originate from a female donor in good health and CMV-seropositive.

The chain carries TRBV2 and TRBJ2-1; 9 positions match TRBD2. In germline, CDR1 is SNHLY, CDR2 FYNNEI. Trimming took 5 bases from V and 7 from J; bases not matched to a gene: 15. The CDR3 is made up of 17 amino acids. The CDR3 protein is CASSSSISPGLANEQFF. As DNA, the CDR3 is TGTGCCAGCAGTTCAAGCATTAGTCCGGGACTAGCAAATGAGCAGTTCTTC.

This clone was seen a handful of times. The chain joins TRBV14 to TRBJ1-1, with D possibly being TRBD1 (6 bases). Between the trimmed V and J ends, which lost 4 bases and 7 bases, there was a span of 13 bases. From germline, CDR1 is SGHDN and CDR2 FVKESK. CDR3 length equals 13 residues. Here the CDR3 DNA reads TGTGCCAGCAGCCTGCAGGGAGGGGGTGAAGCTTTCTTT. Its protein product is CASSLQGGGEAFF.

This clone occurred once. The gene calls are TRBV19 and TRBJ1-2; TRBD1 aligns across 9 bases. V gave up 4 bases and J gave up 6 bases; unmatched junction bases: 6. Looked up from germline, CDR1 is LNHDA and CDR2 is SQIVND (reference sequence). This CDR3 is 14 amino acids long. CDR3 sequence (DNA): TGTGCCAGTAGTACAACAGGGGGCTCGAATGGCTACACCTTC. Amino acids: CASSTTGGSNGYTF.

The rearrangement uses TRBV7-9 and TRBJ2-3; TRBD2 matches at 11 bases. This CDR3 region has 19 residues. J lost 2 bases, V lost 0 bases, and 10 bases had no gene match. CDR1 is SEHNR, CDR2 FQNEAQ, per germline (reference sequence). The CDR3: CASSLAALAGGSFTDTQYF. In DNA, the CDR3 is TGTGCCAGCAGCTTAGCGGCTCTAGCGGGGGGTTCCTTCACAGATACGCAGTATTTT. The full variable domain, its missing parts supplied by reference TRBV7-9 and TRBJ2-3, is DTGVSQNPRHKITKRGQNVTFRCDPISEHNRLYWYRQTLGQGPEFLTYFQNEAQLEKSRLLSDRFSAERPKGSFSTLEIQRTEQGDSAMYLCASSLAALAGGSFTDTQYFGPGTRLTVL.

This clone was recorded a few times. The chain recombines TRBV6-5 with TRBJ2-7; TRBD1 aligns across 8 bases. Germline V gene lookup returns CDR1 MNHEY and CDR2 SVGAGI. V shed 4 bases, J shed 4 bases, and the junction held 6 bases outside the gene matches. The length of the CDR3 is 14 residues. The DNA for the CDR3 is TGTGCCAGCAGTTCCGGACAGGGCCCTTACGAGCAGTACTTC. Amino acids: CASSSGQGPYEQYF.

The V gene is TRBV9, the J gene TRBJ1-2; perhaps TRBD1 as D (5 bases). CDR1 is SGDLS and CDR2 is YYNGEE in the germline V gene. Trimming cost V 0 bases and J 4 bases, with 10 bases left between them. The CDR3 is 14 amino acids. The CDR3 protein is CASSVDDRFYGYTF. The CDR3 DNA reads TGTGCCAGCAGCGTAGACGACAGATTCTATGGCTACACCTTC. The full variable domain, its missing parts supplied by reference TRBV9 and TRBJ1-2, is DSGVTQTPKHLITATGQRVTLRCSPRSGDLSVYWYQQSLDQGLQFLIQYYNGEERAKGNILERFSAQQFPDLHSELNLSSLELGDSALYFCASSVDDRFYGYTFGSGTRLTVV.

This clone was observed a single time. CDR3 region: CASSQDLGLAGGEQFF. The CDR3 DNA sequence: TGTGCCAGCAGCCAAGATCTAGGACTAGCGGGAGGGGAGCAGTTCTTC. J is TRBJ2-1 and V is TRBV14; 15 nucleotides match TRBD2. The CDR3 consists of 16 residues. Trimming removed 0 bases from V and 10 bases from J; junction bases left unmatched: 4. Germline loops: CDR1 SGHDN, CDR2 FVKESK.

V usage is TRBV6-6 and J usage is TRBJ1-1; D gene uncertain. Germline lookup yields CDR1 MNHNY and CDR2 SVGAGI (reference sequence). The CDR3 is 14 amino acids. The V gene lost 2 bases and the J gene lost 3 bases, with 10 bases spanning the gap. CDR3 in amino acids: CASSYDRGDTEAFF. Here the CDR3 DNA reads TGTGCCAGCAGTTACGACCGGGGTGACACTGAAGCTTTCTTT.

The chain recombines TRBV5-4 with TRBJ2-1; 10 bases agree with TRBD1. J was trimmed by 6 bases and V by 4 bases; bases with no gene match: 7. The V gene's germline CDR1 is SGHNT and CDR2 YYREEE (reference sequence). The CDR3 contains 15 residues. CDR3 residues: CASSRTGGIANEQFF. CDR3 sequence (DNA): TGTGCCAGCAGCAGGACAGGGGGTATTGCCAATGAGCAGTTCTTC.

Regarding this clone: Other DNA sequences in this sample translate to the same CDR3. V usage is TRBV6-5 and J usage is TRBJ1-1, with 7 bases identical to TRBD1. The J segment lost 2 bases and the V segment lost 5 bases, leaving 2 bases of the junction unmatched. This CDR3 comprises 13 residues. Germline V gives CDR1 MNHEY, CDR2 SVGAGI. The CDR3 is CASSRQGNTEAFF. The CDR3 DNA reads as TGTGCCAGCAGTAGACAGGGTAACACTGAAGCTTTCTTT.

The count of this clone is one. The chain carries TRBV21-1 and TRBJ1-1; TRBD1, as called in the table, went unchecked against the DNA. TRBV21-1 is a documented pseudogene. This CDR3 has 16 amino acids. Here the CDR3 DNA reads TGTGCCAGCAGCAAAGCGGAACAGGGGGGACGGACTGAAGCTTTCTTT. Translated: CASSKAEQGGRTEAFF.

Concerning this clone itself: At one end, the junction sequence differs from germline, possibly due to a read error. The rearrangement links TRBV7-9 to TRBJ1-1; D uncertain. The CDR3 has 14 residues. CDR1 is SEHNR and CDR2 is FQNEAQ in the germline V gene (reference sequence). The CDR3 nucleotides are TGTTCCAGCACCACCACCCGACATAACACTGAAGCTTTCTTT. It specifies CSSTTTRHNTEAFF.

The rearrangement uses TRBV7-2 and TRBJ2-3; D is perhaps TRBD2 (7 bases). CDR1 and CDR2 from the germline V gene are SGHTA and FQGNSA. Trimming took off 2 bases at V and 2 bases at J, with 23 bases between the two ends. This CDR3 is built from 19 residues. CDR3 DNA sequence: TGTGCCAGCAGCTTAACGGGGGGCAGGCCTCCCAAAAACACAGATACGCAGTATTTT. As protein: CASSLTGGRPPKNTDTQYF.

J is TRBJ2-1 and V is TRBV4-1; D is unresolved. The CDR3 is 17 residues long. Looked up from germline, CDR1 is MGHRA and CDR2 is YSYEKL. V lost 0 bases and J 0 bases, leaving 12 bases between the germline ends. CDR3 loop: CASSQEGSGYSYNEQFF. Written as DNA, the CDR3 is TGCGCCAGCAGCCAAGAAGGTTCCGGGTACTCCTACAATGAGCAGTTCTTC.

The rearrangement joins TRBV5-4 to TRBJ2-1; TRBD2 agrees at 10 bases. The J segment lost 3 bases and the V segment lost 10 bases, leaving 13 bases of the junction unmatched. The CDR3 length is 16 residues. CDR1 is SGHNT and CDR2 is YYREEE in the germline V gene (reference sequence). The CDR3 bases are TGTGCCCCCGGGGCCGGGACTAGCGAAAACTACAATGAGCAGTTCTTC. This encodes CAPGAGTSENYNEQFF.

The J gene is TRBJ2-1, the V gene TRBV7-8, with a tentative D call TRBD2 (6 bases). V was shortened by 0 bases and J by 4 bases, with 7 bases between the two germline ends. The CDR3 has 14 residues. CDR1 and CDR2 (germline): SGHVS, FQNEAQ. CDR3 protein: CASSLAGGYNEQFF. CDR3 nucleotide sequence: TGTGCCAGCAGCTTAGCGGGGGGATACAATGAGCAGTTCTTC.

The chain combines TRBV11-2 with TRBJ2-3, with 7 bases identical to TRBD2. The length of the CDR3 is 15 residues. The germline V gene has CDR1 SGHAT and CDR2 FQNNGV. Losses at the gene ends were 6 bases for V and 2 bases for J; bases not matched to a gene: 8. The CDR3 here is CASSQAGRSTDTQYF. The CDR3 DNA is TGTGCCAGCAGTCAAGCGGGACGATCCACAGATACGCAGTATTTT.

The chain combines TRBV27 with TRBJ1-6; 7 bases line up with TRBD1. The V gene's germline CDR1 is MNHEY and CDR2 SMNVEV (reference sequence). The CDR3 has 17 amino acids. V gave up 6 bases and J gave up 2 bases; unmatched junction bases: 10. CDR3 amino acids: CASSLRRGRPYNSPLHF. CDR3 sequence (DNA): TGTGCCAGCAGCCTGCGGAGGGGGCGCCCCTATAATTCACCCCTCCACTTT.

This chain joins TRBV2 and TRBJ2-6; D unresolved. The V end lost 8 bases, the J end lost 0 bases, and 5 bases lay between the germline ends. This CDR3 has 13 residues. Germline assignment: CDR1 SNHLY and CDR2 FYNNEI. The CDR3 is CASGLSGANVLTF. Written as DNA, the CDR3 is TGTGCCAGCGGGCTCTCTGGGGCCAACGTCCTGACTTTC.

The gene calls are TRBV28 and TRBJ1-2, with D possibly being TRBD1 (6 bases). The CDR3 runs 13 residues. CDR1 is MDHEN, CDR2 SYDVKM, per germline. Trimming took 6 bases from V and 4 from J, leaving 12 bases between them. The CDR3 DNA sequence: TGTGCCAGCAGCCCCAGGGGAAGCTATGGCTACACCTTC. Protein sequence: CASSPRGSYGYTF.